This T cell receptor beta chain was captured in a study of blood T cell repertoires in COVID-19. Profiling relied on immunoSEQ multiplex PCR, and the TCRdb table lists in-frame clones only, not all of them. The repertoire has 200,000 or so clones, approximately 80% of them found once; the top ten carry 2% to 2.5%. This CDR3 is built from 18 residues. The ends were cut back, 3 bases at V and 2 bases at J, with 17 bases in the middle. Germline CDR1 is MNHEY and CDR2 is SMNVEV (reference sequence). The sequence was collected from a man aged 35 to 55 who had recovered from COVID-19. Sequenced: peripheral blood. The chain carries TRBV27 and TRBJ1-6; D might be TRBD1 (6 bases). CDR3 in amino acids: CASSFLPGGAAYNSPLHF. CDR3 DNA: TGTGCCAGCAGTTTCCTCCCCGGGGGGGCGGCCTATAATTCACCCCTCCACTTT.